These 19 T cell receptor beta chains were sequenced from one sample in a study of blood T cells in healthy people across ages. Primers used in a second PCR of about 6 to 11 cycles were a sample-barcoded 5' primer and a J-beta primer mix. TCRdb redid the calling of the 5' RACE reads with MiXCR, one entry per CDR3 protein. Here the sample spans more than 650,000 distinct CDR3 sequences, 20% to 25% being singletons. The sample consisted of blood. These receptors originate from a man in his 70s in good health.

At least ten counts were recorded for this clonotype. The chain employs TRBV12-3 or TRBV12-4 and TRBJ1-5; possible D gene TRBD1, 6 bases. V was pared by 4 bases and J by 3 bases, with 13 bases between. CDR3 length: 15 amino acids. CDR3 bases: TGTGCCAGCAGTTCTAGGACAGCGATCAATCAGCCCCAGCATTTT. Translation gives CASSSRTAINQPQHF.

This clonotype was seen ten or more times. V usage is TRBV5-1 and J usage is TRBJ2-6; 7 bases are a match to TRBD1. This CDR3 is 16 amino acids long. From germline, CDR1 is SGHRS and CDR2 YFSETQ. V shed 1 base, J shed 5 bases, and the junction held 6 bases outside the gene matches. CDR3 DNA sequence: TGCGCCAGCAGCTTGACAGGGGAAGTCTGGGCCAACGTCCTGACTTTC. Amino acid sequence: CASSLTGEVWANVLTF. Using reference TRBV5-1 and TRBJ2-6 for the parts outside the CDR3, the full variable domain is KAGVTQTPRYLIKTRGQQVTLSCSPISGHRSVSWYQQTPGQGLQFLFEYFSETQRNKGNFPGRFSGRQFSNSRSEMNVSTLELGDSALYLCASSLTGEVWANVLTFGAGSRLTVL.

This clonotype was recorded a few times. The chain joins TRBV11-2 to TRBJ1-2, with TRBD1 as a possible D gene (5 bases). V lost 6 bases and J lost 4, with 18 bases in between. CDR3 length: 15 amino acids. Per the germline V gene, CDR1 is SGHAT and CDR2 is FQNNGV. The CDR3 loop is CASSYQAGASYGYTF. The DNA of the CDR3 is TGTGCCAGCAGTTACCAAGCCGGGGCCTCCTATGGCTACACCTTC.

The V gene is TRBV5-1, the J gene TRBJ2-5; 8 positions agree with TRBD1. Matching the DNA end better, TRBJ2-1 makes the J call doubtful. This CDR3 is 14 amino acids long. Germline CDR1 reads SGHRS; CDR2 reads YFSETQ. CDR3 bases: TGCGCCAGCAGCGCAACAGGGGGGAACAATGAGCAGTTCTTC. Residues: CASSATGGNNEQFF.

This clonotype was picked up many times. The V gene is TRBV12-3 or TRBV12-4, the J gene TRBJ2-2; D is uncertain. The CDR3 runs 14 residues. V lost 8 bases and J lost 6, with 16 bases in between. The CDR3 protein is CASGHSSVPGELFF. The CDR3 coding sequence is TGTGCCAGCGGGCATAGCTCGGTTCCCGGGGAGCTGTTTTTT.

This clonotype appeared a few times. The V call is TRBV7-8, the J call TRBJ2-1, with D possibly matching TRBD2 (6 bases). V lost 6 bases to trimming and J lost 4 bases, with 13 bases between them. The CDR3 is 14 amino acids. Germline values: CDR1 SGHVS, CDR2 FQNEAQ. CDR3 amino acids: CASRMGGLYNEQFF. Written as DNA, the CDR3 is TGTGCCAGCAGAATGGGGGGATTGTACAATGAGCAGTTCTTC.

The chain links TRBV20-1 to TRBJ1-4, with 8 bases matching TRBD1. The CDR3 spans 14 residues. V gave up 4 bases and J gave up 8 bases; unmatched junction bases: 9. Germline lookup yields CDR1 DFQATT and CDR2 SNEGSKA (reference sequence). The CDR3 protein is CSATAGGRREKLFF. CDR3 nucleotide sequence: TGCAGTGCTACGGCAGGGGGCCGGAGGGAAAAACTGTTTTTT.

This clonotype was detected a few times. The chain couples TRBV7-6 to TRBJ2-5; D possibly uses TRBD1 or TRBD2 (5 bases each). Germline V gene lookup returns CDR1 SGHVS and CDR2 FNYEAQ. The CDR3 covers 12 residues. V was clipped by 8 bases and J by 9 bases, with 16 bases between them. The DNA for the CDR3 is TGTGCCAGCGCCAACTTTGGGGGACCCCAGTACTTC. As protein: CASANFGGPQYF.

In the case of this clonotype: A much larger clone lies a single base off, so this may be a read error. CDR3 amino acids: CSTQGLAGENTGELFF. The CDR3 DNA is TGCAGTACTCAAGGACTAGCGGGGGAGAACACCGGGGAGCTGTTTTTT. V gene TRBV20-1 combines with J gene TRBJ2-2; 13 positions agree with TRBD2. After removal of 8 bases from V and 1 base from J, the junction contained 7 bases not matched to a gene. CDR1 and CDR2 (germline): DFQATT, SNEGSKA (reference sequence). CDR3 length equals 16 residues.

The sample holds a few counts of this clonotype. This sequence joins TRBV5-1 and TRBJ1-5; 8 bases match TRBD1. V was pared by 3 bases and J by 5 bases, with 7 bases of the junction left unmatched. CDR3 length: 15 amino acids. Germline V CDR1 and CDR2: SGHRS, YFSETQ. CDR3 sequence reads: CASSSTPGGHQPQHF. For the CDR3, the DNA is TGCGCCAGCAGCTCGACCCCAGGGGGCCATCAGCCCCAGCATTTT.

As DNA, the CDR3 is TGCGCCAGCAGCTTGGCAGTTGACAGGGTGCGGAACACCATATATTTT. Translated, it gives CASSLAVDRVRNTIYF. V and J are TRBV5-1 and TRBJ1-3; 7 positions agree with TRBD1. The CDR3 has 16 amino acids. After removal of 0 bases from V and 7 bases from J, the junction contained 10 bases not matched to a gene. Looked up from germline, CDR1 is SGHRS and CDR2 is YFSETQ.

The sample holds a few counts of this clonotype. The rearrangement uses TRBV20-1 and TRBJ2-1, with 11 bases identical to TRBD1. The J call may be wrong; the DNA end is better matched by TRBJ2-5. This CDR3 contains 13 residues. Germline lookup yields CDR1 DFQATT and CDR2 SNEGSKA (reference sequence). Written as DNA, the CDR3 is TGCAGTGTCCCGGGACAGGGGGTAGGGACCCAGTACTTC. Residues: CSVPGQGVGTQYF.

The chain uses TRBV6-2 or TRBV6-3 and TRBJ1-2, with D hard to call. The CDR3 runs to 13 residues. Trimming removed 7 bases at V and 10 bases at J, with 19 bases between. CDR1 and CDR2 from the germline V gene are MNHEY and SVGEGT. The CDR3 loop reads CASKIADVTVYTF. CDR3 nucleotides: TGTGCCAGCAAAATCGCTGACGTGACGGTCTACACCTTC.

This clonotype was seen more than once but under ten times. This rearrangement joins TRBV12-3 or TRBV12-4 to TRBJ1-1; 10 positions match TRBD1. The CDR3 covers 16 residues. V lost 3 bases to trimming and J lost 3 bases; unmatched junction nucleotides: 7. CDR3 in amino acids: CASSLGGTGEYTEAFF. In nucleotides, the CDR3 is TGTGCCAGCAGTTTGGGGGGGACAGGGGAGTACACTGAAGCTTTCTTT.

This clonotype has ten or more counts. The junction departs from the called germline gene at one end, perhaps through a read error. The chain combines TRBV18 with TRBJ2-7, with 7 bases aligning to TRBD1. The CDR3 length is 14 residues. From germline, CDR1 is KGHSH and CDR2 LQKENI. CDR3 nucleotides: TGTGCCAGTTCACTCCGGGACAGAGACTACGAGCAGTACTTC. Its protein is CASSLRDRDYEQYF. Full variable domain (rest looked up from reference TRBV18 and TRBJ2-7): NAGVMQNPRHLVRRRGQEARLRCSPMKGHSHVYWYRQLPEEGLKFMVYLQKENIIDESGMPKERFSAEFPKEGPSILRIQQVVRGDSAAYFCASSLRDRDYEQYFGPGTRLTVT.

DNA for the CDR3: TGTGCCAGCAGCTTCGGGCGGTATGAAAAACTGTTTTTT. As protein: CASSFGRYEKLFF. The V and J genes are TRBV7-2 and TRBJ1-4; D remains ambiguous. V gave up 3 bases and J gave up 6 bases, with 8 bases separating them. Germline V gives CDR1 SGHTA, CDR2 FQGNSA. CDR3 length: 13 amino acids.

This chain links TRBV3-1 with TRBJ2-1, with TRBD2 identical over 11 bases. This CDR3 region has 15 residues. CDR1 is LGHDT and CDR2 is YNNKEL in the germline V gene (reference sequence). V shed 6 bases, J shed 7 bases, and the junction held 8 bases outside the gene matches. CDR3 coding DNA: TGTGCCAGCAGTCCAAAGGCTAGCGGGAGGAATGAGCAGTTCTTC. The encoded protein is CASSPKASGRNEQFF.

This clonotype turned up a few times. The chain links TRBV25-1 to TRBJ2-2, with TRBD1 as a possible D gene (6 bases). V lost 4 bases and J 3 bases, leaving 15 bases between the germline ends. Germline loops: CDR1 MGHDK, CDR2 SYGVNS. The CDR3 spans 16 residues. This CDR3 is CASSGLRGPYTGELFF. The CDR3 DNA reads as TGTGCCAGCAGTGGACTCAGGGGCCCCTACACCGGGGAGCTGTTTTTT. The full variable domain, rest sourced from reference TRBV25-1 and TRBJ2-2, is EADIYQTPRYLVIGTGKKITLECSQTMGHDKMYWYQQDPGMELHLIHYSYGVNSTEKGDLSSESTVSRIRTEHFPLTLESARPSHTSQYLCASSGLRGPYTGELFFGEGSRLTVL.

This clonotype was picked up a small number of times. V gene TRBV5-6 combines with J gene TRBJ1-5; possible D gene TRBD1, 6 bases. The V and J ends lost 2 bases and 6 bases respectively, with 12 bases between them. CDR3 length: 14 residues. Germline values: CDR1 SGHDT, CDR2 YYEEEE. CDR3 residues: CASSLGQQGQPQHF. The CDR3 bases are TGTGCCAGCAGCTTAGGGCAACAGGGTCAGCCCCAGCATTTT.